One and the same sample provided the 29 T cell receptor beta chains below, sequenced in a study of CD8 T cells in Susac syndrome. RNA was extracted with the RNeasy kit, and a quantity of roughly 0.5 to 1 ug was reverse transcribed using random hexamers. MiXCR, run by TCRdb on the immunoSEQ multiplex PCR reads, gives a single entry per CDR3 protein. The table has approximately 74,000 distinct CDR3 sequences, more than 85% seen once; the top ten hold more than 0.5%. Sequencing was done on a sample of CD4+ T cells from PBMCs. The receptors were gathered from a human donor with Susac syndrome.

This CDR3 is CASRGAGGVLGRFF. As DNA, the CDR3 is TGTGCCAGCAGAGGAGCGGGAGGGGTTCTTGGAAGGTTCTTC. The chain carries TRBV6-2 or TRBV6-3 and TRBJ2-1; 10 bases map to TRBD2. Per the germline V gene, CDR1 is MNHEY and CDR2 is SVGEGT. Trimming at V came to 6 bases and at J to 15 bases, leaving 14 bases not matched to a gene. This CDR3 has 14 amino acids.

This clonotype appeared once. The V and J genes are TRBV7-2 and TRBJ2-1; tentatively, D is TRBD2 (7 bases). With 5 bases removed from V and 6 bases from J, the gap between germline ends came to 23 bases. The germline gives CDR1 SGHTA, CDR2 FQGNSA. This CDR3 is built from 17 residues. The CDR3 sequence: CASSQGGASPRANEQFF. In DNA form, the CDR3 reads TGTGCCAGCAGCCAAGGGGGGGCATCTCCTAGGGCCAATGAGCAGTTCTTC.

This clonotype has only one observation. The V call is TRBV29-1, the J call TRBJ2-3; 8 positions match TRBD1. Germline V CDR1 and CDR2: SQVTM, ANQGSEA. V shed 6 bases, J shed 3 bases, and the junction held 8 bases outside the gene matches. The CDR3 contains 14 residues. The CDR3 DNA follows: TGCAGCGTCGCCCGGGACAGGCGAACAGATACGCAGTATTTT. Translating it yields CSVARDRRTDTQYF.

The chain uses TRBV7-2 and TRBJ2-3; 7 positions match TRBD1. Germline V gives CDR1 SGHTA, CDR2 FQGNSA. The ends lost 5 bases at V and 0 bases at J; junction bases unmatched: 2. The CDR3 is made up of 14 amino acids. CDR3 in amino acids: CASSRQGSTDTQYF. CDR3 coding DNA: TGTGCCAGCAGCCGACAGGGTAGCACAGATACGCAGTATTTT.

This chain connects TRBV18 to TRBJ2-6; tentatively, D is TRBD1 (6 bases). CDR1 is KGHSH and CDR2 is LQKENI in the germline V gene. Deletions cut 0 bases from V and 0 bases from J, with 12 bases between. The CDR3 extends over 18 amino acids. The CDR3 DNA sequence: TGTGCCAGCTCACCACCCCCGGGACACTTCTCTGGGGCCAACGTCCTGACTTTC. Its protein product is CASSPPPGHFSGANVLTF.

J is TRBJ1-2 and V is TRBV12-3 or TRBV12-4; tentative D call: TRBD1 (6 bases). The CDR3 totals 13 residues. V dropped 6 bases and J dropped 3 bases, with 11 bases sitting between them. In nucleotides, the CDR3 is TGTGCCAGCAGCCGAGGACAGCACTATGGCTACACCTTC. It codes for CASSRGQHYGYTF.

Only one count was recorded for this clonotype. The gene calls are TRBV7-9 and TRBJ1-4, with D uncertain. The CDR3 length is 15 residues. The germline V gene has CDR1 SEHNR and CDR2 FQNEAQ (reference sequence). The V gene lost 4 bases and the J gene lost 3 bases, with 12 bases spanning the gap. The CDR3 bases are TGTGCCAGCAGCTCACGGACCCAAGCTAATGAAAAACTGTTTTTT. Translating gives CASSSRTQANEKLFF.

The chain recombines TRBV7-8 with TRBJ2-7; 11 bases line up with TRBD2. Germline V lookup: CDR1 SGHVS, CDR2 FQNEAQ. This CDR3 comprises 18 residues. Losses at the gene ends were 3 bases for V and 3 bases for J; bases not matched to a gene: 13. CDR3 sequence (DNA): TGTGCCAGCAGCTTTACGAGGTATAGGACTAGCGGGTACTACGAGCAGTACTTC. Translated: CASSFTRYRTSGYYEQYF.

Here the CDR3 reads CASAEVGTRRLYNEQFF. The DNA for the CDR3 is TGTGCCAGCGCCGAAGTAGGCACGCGGCGCCTCTACAATGAGCAGTTCTTC. The chain combines TRBV7-2 with TRBJ2-1; no clear D. CDR3 length: 17 residues. Trimming left V 8 bases short and J 3 bases short, with 23 bases between. CDR1 and CDR2 (germline): SGHTA, FQGNSA.

This clonotype occurred once. This chain joins TRBV4-2 and TRBJ1-4, with a tentative D call TRBD1 (5 bases). The CDR3 consists of 16 residues. Trimming stripped 3 bases from V and 5 bases from J, with 16 bases between. CDR1 is LGHNA, CDR2 YNFKEQ, per germline. The CDR3 nucleotides are TGTGCCAGCAGCCAGACGACCGGGGCCGAAAATGAAAAACTGTTTTTT. This translates into CASSQTTGAENEKLFF.

J is TRBJ1-5 and V is TRBV6-5, with D possibly being TRBD1 (6 bases). V was cut by 4 bases and J by 2 bases, with 9 bases left in between. This CDR3 is 14 amino acids long. Per the germline V gene, CDR1 is MNHEY and CDR2 is SVGAGI. In DNA, the CDR3 is TGTGCCAGCAGTTCGGGGGCTCGCAATCAGCCCCAGCATTTT. It encodes CASSSGARNQPQHF.

The sample holds a few counts of this clonotype. This chain links TRBV3-1 with TRBJ1-5; no firm D call. Germline loops: CDR1 LGHDT, CDR2 YNNKEL (reference sequence). The germline V and J ends were trimmed by 1 base and 0 bases, with 13 bases remaining between them. CDR3 length equals 17 residues. The CDR3 region is CASSQADEGYSNQPQHF. DNA for the CDR3: TGTGCCAGCAGCCAAGCAGACGAAGGATATAGCAATCAGCCCCAGCATTTT.

This chain uses TRBV2 with TRBJ1-2, with TRBD1 matching over 10 bases. The CDR3 is 13 residues long. Germline values: CDR1 SNHLY, CDR2 FYNNEI. The V segment lost 6 bases and the J segment 2 bases; nucleotides outside the gene matches: 0. The DNA of the CDR3 is TGTGCCAGCAGGGACAGGGGGAACTATGGCTACACCTTC. This gives the protein CASRDRGNYGYTF.

The rearrangement joins TRBV12-3 or TRBV12-4 to TRBJ1-2; D gene uncertain. This CDR3 is 14 amino acids long. Trimming left V 3 bases short and J 5 bases short, with 13 bases between. The CDR3 reads CASSFMANSYGYTF. DNA of the CDR3: TGTGCCAGCAGTTTCATGGCAAACAGTTATGGCTACACCTTC.

The genes are TRBV19 and TRBJ2-3; the D is unclear. CDR1 LNHDA and CDR2 SQIVND come from the germline V gene (reference sequence). V gave up 6 bases and J gave up 4 bases, with 20 bases separating them. The CDR3 spans 16 residues. The chain's CDR3 is CASSPSRANPADTQYF. In DNA, the CDR3 is TGTGCCAGTAGCCCTTCTCGGGCCAACCCCGCAGATACGCAGTATTTT.

The chain has TRBV27 and TRBJ2-3; D unclear. Germline CDR1 is MNHEY and CDR2 is SMNVEV (reference sequence). Trimming took off 3 bases at V and 2 bases at J, with 12 bases between the two ends. There are 15 residues in the CDR3. The CDR3 reads CASSFDQTLTDTQYF. CDR3 in DNA: TGTGCCAGCAGTTTCGACCAAACCCTCACAGATACGCAGTATTTT.

The J gene is TRBJ2-3, the V gene TRBV5-1; 9 bases line up with TRBD1. The trim removed 4 bases at V and 5 bases at J, leaving 11 bases unmatched. This CDR3 region has 16 residues. Germline V gives CDR1 SGHRS, CDR2 YFSETQ. Written as DNA, the CDR3 is TGCGCCAGCAGCGGGCCCACAGGGGGCCCACAAGATACGCAGTATTTT. This translates into CASSGPTGGPQDTQYF.

The CDR3 protein is CSARDKPAFYNSPLHF. The DNA for the CDR3 is TGCAGTGCTAGAGATAAGCCAGCCTTTTATAATTCACCCCTCCACTTT. The chain employs TRBV20-1 and TRBJ1-6; unclear D gene. There are 16 residues in the CDR3. V was pared by 0 bases and J by 4 bases, with 13 bases between. Germline CDR1 DFQATT, CDR2 SNEGSKA (reference sequence).

The V call is TRBV29-1, the J call TRBJ1-1; 7 bases are shared with TRBD1. The germline V gene has CDR1 SQVTM and CDR2 ANQGSEA. Losses at the gene ends were 5 bases for V and 2 bases for J; bases not matched to a gene: 5. There are 13 residues in the CDR3. CDR3 protein: CSVRTGQNTEAFF. As DNA, the CDR3 is TGCAGCGTTAGGACAGGTCAAAACACTGAAGCTTTCTTT.

The V gene is TRBV28, the J gene TRBJ2-6; D ambiguous. Germline values: CDR1 MDHEN, CDR2 SYDVKM. This CDR3 is 16 amino acids long. Trimming cost V 1 base and J 2 bases, with 9 bases left between them. CDR3 in DNA: TGTGCCAGCAGTTTATTTACTATGGCTGGGGCCAACGTCCTGACTTTC. It encodes CASSLFTMAGANVLTF. Full variable domain (remainder filled in from reference TRBV28 and TRBJ2-6): DVKVTQSSRYLVKRTGEKVFLECVQDMDHENMFWYRQDPGLGLRLIYFSYDVKMKEKGDIPEGYSVSREKKERFSLILESASTNQTSMYLCASSLFTMAGANVLTFGAGSRLTVL.

This chain joins TRBV20-1 and TRBJ1-2, with no clear D. Germline-derived CDR1 and CDR2 are DFQATT and SNEGSKA (reference sequence). The CDR3 is made up of 12 amino acids. V was pared by 4 bases and J by 3 bases, with 9 bases between. CDR3 in DNA: TGCAGTGCTACCACCGGGGACTATGGCTACACCTTC. Its translation: CSATTGDYGYTF.

The rearrangement joins TRBV6-5 to TRBJ1-1; D is uncertain. V lost 0 bases and J lost 4, with 6 bases in between. Germline lookup yields CDR1 MNHEY and CDR2 SVGAGI. The CDR3 length is 13 residues. The CDR3 DNA reads as TGTGCCAGCAGTTACTCACGGGGCACTGAAGCTTTCTTT. Translation gives CASSYSRGTEAFF.

The CDR3 nucleotides are TGTGCCAGCAGCCTGACAGGGGGACTCTCCTACGAGCAGTACTTC. It translates to CASSLTGGLSYEQYF. The gene calls are TRBV7-9 and TRBJ2-7; 9 nucleotides line up with TRBD1. J was trimmed by 0 bases and V by 5 bases; bases with no gene match: 5. Germline V gene lookup returns CDR1 SEHNR and CDR2 FQNEAQ (reference sequence). The CDR3 runs 15 residues.

V gene TRBV29-1 combines with J gene TRBJ1-3; 7 bases align to TRBD1. The V gene's germline CDR1 is SQVTM and CDR2 ANQGSEA. The trim removed 7 bases at V and 3 bases at J, leaving 12 bases unmatched. The CDR3 totals 15 residues. CDR3 loop: CSDVVTGIGGNTIYF. The CDR3 bases are TGCAGCGACGTAGTGACAGGGATTGGTGGAAACACCATATATTTT.

This chain uses TRBV7-9 with TRBJ2-4; no firm D call. Germline V CDR1 and CDR2: SEHNR, FQNEAQ (reference sequence). This CDR3 has 14 residues. Trimming pared 4 bases from V and 0 bases from J, leaving 7 bases between. CDR3 region: CASSSGRAKNIQYF. As DNA, the CDR3 is TGTGCCAGCAGCTCCGGTCGAGCCAAAAACATTCAGTACTTC.

This rearrangement joins TRBV4-3 to TRBJ1-4; 7 bases align to TRBD1. The CDR3 is 20 amino acids. The V and J ends lost 1 base and 0 bases, in that order; junction bases with no gene match: 14. CDR1 and CDR2 (germline): LGHNA, YSLEER. The CDR3 loop reads CASSQVTGAGGPATNEKLFF. CDR3 bases: TGCGCCAGCAGCCAAGTAACAGGGGCCGGCGGACCTGCAACTAATGAAAAACTGTTTTTT.

The chain couples TRBV10-3 to TRBJ2-1, with no clear D. The CDR3 runs 11 residues. Trimming left V 6 bases short and J 5 bases short, with 5 bases between. Germline-derived CDR1 and CDR2 are ENHRY and SYGVKD. The CDR3 here is CAIRRNNEQFF. CDR3 coding DNA: TGTGCCATCAGGAGAAACAATGAGCAGTTCTTC.

V usage is TRBV5-1 and J usage is TRBJ2-5, with D possibly matching TRBD2 (5 bases). The CDR3 runs to 13 residues. In germline, CDR1 is SGHRS, CDR2 YFSETQ. V dropped 5 bases and J dropped 1 base, with 9 bases sitting between them. CDR3 nucleotides: TGCGCCAGCAGAGCGGTCCCCCAAGAGACCCAGTACTTC. It yields the protein CASRAVPQETQYF.

This chain connects TRBV13 to TRBJ1-3; a possible D gene is TRBD1 (6 bases). The ends were cut back, 5 bases at V and 3 bases at J, with 14 bases in the middle. Looked up from germline, CDR1 is PRHDT and CDR2 is FYEKMQ (reference sequence). The CDR3 is 15 residues long. CDR3 residues: CASSRRSRGGNTIYF. CDR3 DNA sequence: TGTGCCAGCAGCCGGAGGAGCAGGGGTGGAAACACCATATATTTT.